A single T cell receptor (beta chain) is shown here with its context. This clonotype showed up many times. No antigen is known for it. No per-base quality is available; no much larger clone lies one base away. The data originate from a study of breast tumors, draining lymph nodes, adjacent tissues (dated by TCRdb to 2016 to 2018). With respect to the entire study: In breast cancer patients, the study compared the TCR beta repertoires of tumor, adjacent nontumor tissue and axillary lymph nodes. In human breast cancer, the study set out to evaluate how tumor, surrounding tissue and draining lymph node repertoires relate to one another and whether T cells may move between these sites. Results and caveats for the whole study, not just this receptor: Tumors showed preferential V and J gene usage, and their T-cell repertoire diversity fell below that of lymph nodes yet above that of nontumor tissue. Rather than being directly demonstrated, the conclusion that tumor T cells originate in lymph nodes was presented as consistent with a hypothesis. The data were considered consistent with most tumor T cells being derived from the lymph node and subsequently expanding within tumor tissue. Tumor and nontumor tissue repertoires were found to be significantly more similar in luminal-like than in basal-like breast cancer.

TCRdb names Illumina HiSeq 2000 as the instrument used. Multiplex PCR amplification was used to generate the TCR beta chain libraries. High-throughput sequencing was used to analyze the amplified TCR beta chain products. TCRdb applied fastp at Q25 and MiXCR to the public reads, then kept only in-frame beta chains. Rows are unified per CDR3 protein, each entry keeping the most common DNA and genes. Across this sample there are about 230,000 distinct CDR3 sequences, with approximately 29% seen only once. The ten top clones hold just over 1.4% of the sample. The lymph node samples were taken from the axillary draining lymph nodes of breast cancer patients. The receptor was isolated from a female donor with breast cancer. Some clones in this sample may be carry-over from other donors' samples. Sequenced material: axillary lymph node tissue.

The DNA sequence reads TGTGCCAGCAGCTGGATTGATGGCTACACCTTC. It encodes CASSWIDGYTF. The rearranged chain carries TRBV6-2 or TRBV6-3 and TRBJ1-2, with the identity of the D gene unclear. CDR1 MNHEY and CDR2 SVGEGT are derived from the germline V gene. V drops 6 bases and J drops 6 bases, leaving 8 bases in between. The CDR3 numbers 11 residues from cysteine through phenylalanine. Left in the record is the CDR3 DNA by itself, 33 bases read in frame from the first base.